This paragraph covers one TCR beta chain sequence. Its target is unknown. It was ten milliliters of peripheral blood that were drawn from each donor. Next came a second PCR, run for roughly 6 to 11 cycles, which used a sample-barcoded 5' primer along with a J-beta primer mix. TCRdb reanalysed the 5' RACE reads using MiXCR and keeps one entry per CDR3 protein. The top ten clones hold about 20% of a sample with hundreds of thousands of distinct CDR3 sequences, roughly 50% of them seen once. The record originates from a study of blood T cells in healthy people across ages. General study points: In the absence of known donor CMV status, changes in expanded clonotypes were possibly confounded.

This TCR was recovered from a man aged 25-45 years in good health. Sequencing was carried out using blood.

The CDR3 DNA sequence: TGCAGTGCTCCGGGACAGGGGGTAGGATCCTACAATGAGCAGTTCTTC. Translation gives CSAPGQGVGSYNEQFF. The chain links TRBV20-1 to TRBJ2-1, with 11 nucleotides matching TRBD1. The CDR3 spans 16 residues. Losses at the gene ends were 5 bases for V and 1 base for J; bases not matched to a gene: 7. Germline V CDR1 and CDR2: DFQATT, SNEGSKA (reference sequence).